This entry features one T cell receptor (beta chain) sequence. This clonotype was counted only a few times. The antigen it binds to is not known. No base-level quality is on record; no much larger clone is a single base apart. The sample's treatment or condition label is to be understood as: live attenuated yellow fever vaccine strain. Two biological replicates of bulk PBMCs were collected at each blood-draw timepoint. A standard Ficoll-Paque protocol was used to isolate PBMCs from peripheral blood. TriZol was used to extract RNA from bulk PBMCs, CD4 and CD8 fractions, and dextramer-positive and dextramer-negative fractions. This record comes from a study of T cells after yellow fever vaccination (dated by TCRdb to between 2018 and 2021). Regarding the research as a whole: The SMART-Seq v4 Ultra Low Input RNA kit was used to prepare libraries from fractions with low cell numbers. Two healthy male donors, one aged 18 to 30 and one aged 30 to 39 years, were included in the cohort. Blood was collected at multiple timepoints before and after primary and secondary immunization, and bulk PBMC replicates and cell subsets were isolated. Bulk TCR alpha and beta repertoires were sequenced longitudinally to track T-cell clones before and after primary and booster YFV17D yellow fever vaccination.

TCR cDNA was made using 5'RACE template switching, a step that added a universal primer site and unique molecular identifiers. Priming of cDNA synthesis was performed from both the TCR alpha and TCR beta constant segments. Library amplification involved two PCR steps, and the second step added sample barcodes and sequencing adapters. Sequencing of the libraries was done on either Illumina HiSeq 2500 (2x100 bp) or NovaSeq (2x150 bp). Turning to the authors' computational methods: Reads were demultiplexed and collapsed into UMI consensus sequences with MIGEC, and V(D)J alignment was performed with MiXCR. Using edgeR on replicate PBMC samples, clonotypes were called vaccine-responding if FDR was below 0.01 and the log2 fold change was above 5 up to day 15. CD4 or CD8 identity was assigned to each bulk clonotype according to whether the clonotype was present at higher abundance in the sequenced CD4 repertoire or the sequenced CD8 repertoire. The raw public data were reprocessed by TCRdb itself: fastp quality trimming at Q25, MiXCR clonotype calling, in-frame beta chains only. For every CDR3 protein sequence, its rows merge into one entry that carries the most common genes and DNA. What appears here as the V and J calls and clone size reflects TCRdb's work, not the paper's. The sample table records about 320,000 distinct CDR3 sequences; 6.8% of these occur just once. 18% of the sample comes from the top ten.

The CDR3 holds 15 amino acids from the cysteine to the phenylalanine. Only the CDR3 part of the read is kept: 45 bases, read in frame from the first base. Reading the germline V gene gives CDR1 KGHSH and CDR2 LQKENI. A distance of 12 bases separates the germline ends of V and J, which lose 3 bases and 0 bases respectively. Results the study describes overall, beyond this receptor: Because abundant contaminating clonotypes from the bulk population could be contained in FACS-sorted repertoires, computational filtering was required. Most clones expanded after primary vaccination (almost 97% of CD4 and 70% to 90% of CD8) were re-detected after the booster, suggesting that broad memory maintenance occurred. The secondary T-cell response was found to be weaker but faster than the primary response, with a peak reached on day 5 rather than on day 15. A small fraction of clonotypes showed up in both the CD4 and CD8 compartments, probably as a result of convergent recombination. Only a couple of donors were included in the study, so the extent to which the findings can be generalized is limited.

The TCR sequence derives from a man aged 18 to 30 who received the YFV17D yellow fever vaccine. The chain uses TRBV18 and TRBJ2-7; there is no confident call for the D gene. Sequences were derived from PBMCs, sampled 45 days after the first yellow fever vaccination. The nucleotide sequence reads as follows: TGTGCCAGCTCACCTGGAACCTCAAACTCCTACGAGCAGTACTTC. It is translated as CASSPGTSNSYEQYF. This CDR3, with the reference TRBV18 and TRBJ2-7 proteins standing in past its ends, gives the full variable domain NAGVMQNPRHLVRRRGQEARLRCSPMKGHSHVYWYRQLPEEGLKFMVYLQKENIIDESGMPKERFSAEFPKEGPSILRIQQVVRGDSAAYFCASSPGTSNSYEQYFGPGTRLTVT.